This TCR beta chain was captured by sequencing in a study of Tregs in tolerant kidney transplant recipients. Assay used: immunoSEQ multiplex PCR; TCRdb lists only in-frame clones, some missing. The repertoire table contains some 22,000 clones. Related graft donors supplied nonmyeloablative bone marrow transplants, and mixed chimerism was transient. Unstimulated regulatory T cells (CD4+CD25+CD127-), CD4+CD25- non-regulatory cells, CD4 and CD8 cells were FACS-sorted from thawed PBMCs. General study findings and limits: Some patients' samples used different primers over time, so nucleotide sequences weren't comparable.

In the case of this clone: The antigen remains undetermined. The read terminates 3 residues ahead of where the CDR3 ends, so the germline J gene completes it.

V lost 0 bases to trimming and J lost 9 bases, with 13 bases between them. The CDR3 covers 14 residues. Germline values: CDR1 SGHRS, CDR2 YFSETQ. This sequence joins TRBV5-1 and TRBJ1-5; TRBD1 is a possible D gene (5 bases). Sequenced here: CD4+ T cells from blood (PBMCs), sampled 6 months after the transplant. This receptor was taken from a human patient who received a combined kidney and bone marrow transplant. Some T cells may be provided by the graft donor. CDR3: CASSLEGAGGPQHF. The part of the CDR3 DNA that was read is TGCGCCAGCAGCTTGGAGGGTGCCGGGGGGCCC.